This is a list of T cell receptor beta chains from one sample in a study of cytomegalovirus exposure and HLA in healthy donors. Using immunoSEQ multiplex PCR, the repertoire was profiled, and TCRdb retains in-frame clones only, with some absent. The profile covers over 150,000 clones, with about 76% appearing a single time and approximately 2.4% taken by the ten largest. What was sequenced was PBMCs. Receptor source: a woman aged 40 to 50 in good health and CMV-seropositive. The CDR3 runs from the conserved cysteine through the conserved F or W. The D gene is left open where the match is weak. Clone size appears in some rows only: once, few, many, or a class for an expanded clone.

V: TRBV6-5
D: -
J: TRBJ1-3
size: -
DNA: TGTGCCAGCAGTTACTCGTCAGGGGCTGGAAACACCATATATTTT
CDR3: CASSYSSGAGNTIYF

V: TRBV6-5
D: -
J: TRBJ1-6
size: -
DNA: TGTGCCAGCACCCAGGTGAATTCACCCCTCCACTTT
CDR3: CASTQVNSPLHF

V: TRBV6-6
D: -
J: TRBJ1-2
size: few
DNA: TGTGCCAGCAGTTACACAGCCTCTAACTATGGCTACACCTTC
CDR3: CASSYTASNYGYTF

V: TRBV20-1
D: -
J: TRBJ2-5
size: -
DNA: TGCAGTGCTCCTTTTGGCGAGACCCAGTACTTC
CDR3: CSAPFGETQYF

V: TRBV4-1
D: -
J: TRBJ1-6
size: -
DNA: TGCGCCAGCAGCCACTCGTCGTTCGAAAAACGGAATTCACCCCTCCACTTT
CDR3: CASSHSSFEKRNSPLHF

V: TRBV29-1
D: -
J: TRBJ1-2
size: -
DNA: TGCAGCGTTGGGGAGGGGCCATATGGCTACACCTTC
CDR3: CSVGEGPYGYTF

V: TRBV10-2
D: TRBD1
J: TRBJ2-2
size: -
DNA: TGCGCCAGCATCCAACCCGGGACAGGAGGTTTTAACACCGGGGAGCTGTTTTTT
CDR3: CASIQPGTGGFNTGELFF

V: TRBV5-1
D: TRBD1
J: TRBJ1-4
size: -
DNA: TGCGCCAGCAGCCAAACGGGACAGGGGGATGAAAAACTGTTTTTT
CDR3: CASSQTGQGDEKLFF

V: TRBV7-9
D: TRBD1
J: TRBJ2-7
size: -
DNA: TGTTCCAGCAGCCCCTCCGGGACAGGGCACGAGCAGTACTTC
CDR3: CSSSPSGTGHEQYF

V: TRBV7-9
D: TRBD1
J: TRBJ1-2
size: -
DNA: TGTGCCAGCAGCTTGGGACAGGGTGTAAATGGCTACACCTTC
CDR3: CASSLGQGVNGYTF

V: TRBV7-8
D: TRBD1
J: TRBJ2-1
size: once
DNA: TGTGCCAGCAGCGGGACAGTGGGGAACCCCTACAATGAGCAGTTCTTC
CDR3: CASSGTVGNPYNEQFF

V: TRBV5-4
D: -
J: TRBJ2-7
size: few
DNA: TGTGCCAGCAGCCTTACACCTTCCTACGAGCAGTACTTC
CDR3: CASSLTPSYEQYF

V: TRBV7-9
D: -
J: TRBJ1-4
size: -
DNA: TGTGCCAGCAGCGTAAAGAGGATGGGTGAAAAACTGTTTTTT
CDR3: CASSVKRMGEKLFF

V: TRBV7-9
D: TRBD1
J: TRBJ1-2
size: few
DNA: TGTGCCAGCAGCTTATCGGGCGGACAGGTACCTTCTGGCTACACCTTC
CDR3: CASSLSGGQVPSGYTF

V: TRBV4-1
D: TRBD2
J: TRBJ2-3
size: -
DNA: TGCGCCAGCAGCCAGGCCGGGACTAGCGGGAGTACAGATACGCAGTATTTT
CDR3: CASSQAGTSGSTDTQYF

V: TRBV19
D: -
J: TRBJ1-5
size: -
DNA: TGTGCCAGTAGCTGGGTTTCAGGGTTACAGCCCCAGCATTTT
CDR3: CASSWVSGLQPQHF

V: TRBV7-2
D: -
J: TRBJ1-4
size: -
DNA: TGTGCCAGCAGCCTGGAGAGGGTGCCGAATGAAAAACTGTTTTTT
CDR3: CASSLERVPNEKLFF

V: TRBV5-6
D: TRBD2
J: TRBJ2-3
size: -
DNA: TGTGCCAGCAGCTACACTAGCGGGGGGGCAGATACGCAGTATTTT
CDR3: CASSYTSGGADTQYF

V: TRBV6-5
D: TRBD1
J: TRBJ2-7
size: -
DNA: TGTGCCAGCAGTTCCGACAGGGGCTCCTACGAGCAGTACTTC
CDR3: CASSSDRGSYEQYF

V: TRBV2
D: TRBD1
J: TRBJ2-3
size: -
DNA: TGTGCCAGCAATCCGGGACAGGGGCGATCAGATACGCAGTATTTT
CDR3: CASNPGQGRSDTQYF

V: TRBV6-5
D: TRBD1
J: TRBJ2-7
size: -
DNA: TGTGCCAGCAGTTACCGACAGGGGACTGTGGAGCAGTACTTC
CDR3: CASSYRQGTVEQYF

V: TRBV7-9
D: TRBD1
J: TRBJ2-7
size: -
DNA: TGTGCCAGCAGCTTAGGAACTGGTGTGGGGACAGGGTCGCAGTACTTC
CDR3: CASSLGTGVGTGSQYF

V: TRBV19
D: -
J: TRBJ2-3
size: -
DNA: TGTGCCAGTATGAACCCGGACAGAGGACTCACAGATACGCAGTATTTT
CDR3: CASMNPDRGLTDTQYF

V: TRBV6-1
D: TRBD2
J: TRBJ2-1
size: once
DNA: TGTGCCAGCAGTGAAGCGTCGGGGGGGGCCCCCCAATTCTTC
CDR3: CASSEASGGAPQFF

V: TRBV5-1
D: TRBD2
J: TRBJ2-2
size: once
DNA: TGCGCCAGCAGCTTGAGGACTAGCGGGAGCGGGACCGGGGAGCTGTTTTTT
CDR3: CASSLRTSGSGTGELFF

V: TRBV7-9
D: -
J: TRBJ1-1
size: -
DNA: TGTGCCAGCAGCTTAGTCCGGGGTGAAGCTTTCTTT
CDR3: CASSLVRGEAFF

V: TRBV7-2
D: TRBD2
J: TRBJ2-2
size: -
DNA: TGTGCCAGCAGCTTAGCAGCGGGGAACGGGGAGCTGTTTTTT
CDR3: CASSLAAGNGELFF

V: TRBV6-5
D: TRBD2
J: TRBJ2-7
size: -
DNA: TGTGCCAGCAGTTCCTCCGGGGCGGGGGGGCGCGAGCAGTACTTC
CDR3: CASSSSGAGGREQYF

V: TRBV11-3
D: -
J: TRBJ1-1
size: -
DNA: TGTGCCAGCAGCCCCTCATTGGGGGGAGAAGCTTTCTTT
CDR3: CASSPSLGGEAFF

V: TRBV19
D: -
J: TRBJ2-3
size: -
DNA: TGTGCCACGGGGGACGGTCCTACGGGTACGCAGTATTTT
CDR3: CATGDGPTGTQYF

V: TRBV7-9
D: -
J: TRBJ2-1
size: -
DNA: TGTTCCAGCAGCTTTGCGGAGGGGCGATACAATGAGCAGTTCTTC
CDR3: CSSSFAEGRYNEQFF

V: TRBV5-6
D: TRBD1
J: TRBJ1-2
size: once
DNA: TGTGCCAGCAGCCCGAACAGGGGACACTATGGCTACACCTTC
CDR3: CASSPNRGHYGYTF

V: TRBV5-1
D: TRBD2
J: TRBJ2-3
size: -
DNA: TGCGCCAGCAGCTTGGGAGGGCTAGCGGGGGTGTACACAGATACGCAGTATTTT
CDR3: CASSLGGLAGVYTDTQYF

V: TRBV6-1
D: -
J: TRBJ1-1
size: once
DNA: TGTGCCAGCAGTGAGCACAGGGATACAGAAGCTTTCTTT
CDR3: CASSEHRDTEAFF

V: TRBV7-2
D: TRBD2
J: TRBJ2-3
size: -
DNA: TGTGCCAGCAGGGTGGGAAATAGCGGGGGAACAGATACGCAGTATTTT
CDR3: CASRVGNSGGTDTQYF

V: TRBV2
D: -
J: TRBJ2-1
size: -
DNA: TGTGCCAGCAGTTTCTCTAAAGTGACCGGGGAGCAGTTCTTC
CDR3: CASSFSKVTGEQFF

V: TRBV13
D: TRBD1
J: TRBJ1-4
size: once
DNA: TGTGCCAGCAGCCGTAGTCCCGGGACAGGGTTAAATGAAAAACTGTTTTTT
CDR3: CASSRSPGTGLNEKLFF

V: TRBV2
D: TRBD1
J: TRBJ2-1
size: -
DNA: TGTGCCAGCATACAAAGGGGACAGGGGTCGGAGCAGTTCTTC
CDR3: CASIQRGQGSEQFF

V: TRBV29-1
D: TRBD1
J: TRBJ1-3
size: few
DNA: TGCAGCGTTGCGGGACAGGACTATTTGAACACCATATATTTT
CDR3: CSVAGQDYLNTIYF

V: TRBV7-9
D: -
J: TRBJ1-2
size: once
DNA: TGTGCCAGCAGCTCCACAGGTTTAACCTACACCTTC
CDR3: CASSSTGLTYTF

V: TRBV19
D: TRBD1
J: TRBJ1-6
size: -
DNA: TGTGCCAGTAGTATCCTGACCGGGACAGGGGATTCACCCCTCCACTTT
CDR3: CASSILTGTGDSPLHF

V: TRBV7-2
D: TRBD1
J: TRBJ1-6
size: -
DNA: TGTGCCAGCAGCTTAGTAGCAGGGGGCGATTCACCCCTCCACTTT
CDR3: CASSLVAGGDSPLHF

V: TRBV5-5
D: TRBD1
J: TRBJ2-3
size: -
DNA: TGTGCCAGCAGCTTAGCCGGGACAGGGACCGCAGATACGCAGTATTTT
CDR3: CASSLAGTGTADTQYF

V: TRBV5-4
D: TRBD2
J: TRBJ2-5
size: -
DNA: TGTGCCAGCAGCTTGGTCCTGACTAGCGGGAGGCCCCAAGAGACCCAGTACTTC
CDR3: CASSLVLTSGRPQETQYF

V: TRBV2
D: TRBD1
J: TRBJ1-5
size: -
DNA: TGTGCCAGCAGCCTACACGGACAGGGGATAGGACAGCCCCAGCATTTT
CDR3: CASSLHGQGIGQPQHF

V: TRBV18
D: -
J: TRBJ1-6
size: few
DNA: TGTGCCAGCTCACAGCCGGAGGTGGGGGCCCATTCACCCCTCCACTTT
CDR3: CASSQPEVGAHSPLHF

V: TRBV5-5
D: TRBD1
J: TRBJ2-1
size: -
DNA: TGTGCCAGCAGGCCAACTGGGACAGTTGGAAACAATGAGCAGTTCTTC
CDR3: CASRPTGTVGNNEQFF

V: TRBV19
D: TRBD1
J: TRBJ1-2
size: -
DNA: TGTGCCAGTAGTACCCCGGGACAGGGATATGGCTACACCTTC
CDR3: CASSTPGQGYGYTF

V: TRBV5-6
D: TRBD1
J: TRBJ1-5
size: -
DNA: TGTGCCAGCAGCCACGGGACAGGGCGTCAGCCCCAGCATTTT
CDR3: CASSHGTGRQPQHF

V: TRBV5-1
D: TRBD2
J: TRBJ2-1
size: -
DNA: TGCGCCAGCAGCTTGAGGGGGGGACTAGCGGATGAGCAGTTCTTC
CDR3: CASSLRGGLADEQFF

V: TRBV5-6
D: -
J: TRBJ2-7
size: -
DNA: TGTGCCAGCAGCTTGGAGTCAGAAAGGAGGGAGCAGTACTTC
CDR3: CASSLESERREQYF

V: TRBV19
D: -
J: TRBJ1-1
size: -
DNA: TGTGCCAGTTCAGGGTGGACTGAAGCTTTCTTT
CDR3: CASSGWTEAFF

V: TRBV5-1
D: -
J: TRBJ2-5
size: -
DNA: TGCGCCAGCAGCTTGTTAGTTGACAAAGAGACCCAGTACTTC
CDR3: CASSLLVDKETQYF

V: TRBV19
D: -
J: TRBJ2-1
size: few
DNA: TGTGCCAGTAGTATAGGAGAAGCGTCGGGAAACAATGAGCAGTTCTTC
CDR3: CASSIGEASGNNEQFF

V: TRBV7-2
D: TRBD2
J: TRBJ2-2
size: once
DNA: TGTGCCAGCAGCCCCAAGGGACTAGCGGGGCCGAACACCGGGGAGCTGTTTTTT
CDR3: CASSPKGLAGPNTGELFF